The clone carrying this T cell receptor beta chain was found many times. No antigen is known for it. The data were obtained in a study of early T cells in non-severe SARS-CoV-2 infection. About the research overall: The chains were unpaired, and the sequenced material was bulk RNA from unsorted whole blood. Study-level results: VDJdb matching skewed toward anti-spike CD8 responses, missing private and CD4 specificities.

Germline CDR1 SQVTM, CDR2 ANQGSEA. The CDR3 contains 14 residues. V gave up 1 base and J gave up 3 bases; unmatched junction bases: 4. Researchers attached unique molecular identifiers to individual cDNA molecules. TCRdb ran MiXCR on the 5' RACE reads and lists one entry per CDR3 protein. Among around 33,000 distinct CDR3 sequences listed, around 5.6% were seen once. The source material was whole blood. The chain links TRBV29-1 to TRBJ2-3; 7 positions match TRBD2. The origin of this receptor is an adult who was a healthcare worker with PCR-confirmed SARS-CoV-2 infection or an uninfected control (not recorded which). The CDR3 region is CSVEGGGRTDTQYF. The CDR3 bases are TGCAGCGTTGAAGGCGGGGGAAGGACAGATACGCAGTATTTT.